The entry that follows covers one T cell receptor beta chain sequence. Its target is not known. The sample carries other DNA sequences with the same CDR3. V was shortened by 0 bases and J by 3 bases, with 3 bases between the two germline ends. The CDR3 spans 11 residues. CDR1 and CDR2 (germline): GTSNPN, SVGIG (reference sequence). Isolated RNA was reverse transcribed in full, so expressed TCRB transcripts were sequenced. The assay was immunoSEQ multiplex PCR, and TCRdb's table has in-frame clones only and misses some. The sample lists roughly 280,000 clones; roughly 25% were seen once. The data originate from a study of beta chain features in type 1 diabetes. For the study at large: The samples had roughly 110 million sorted cells examined in all. Study conclusions and caveats: Naive, central memory and Treg TCRB repertoires seemed to resemble each other more closely in patients than they did in healthy donors. Within each of all four CD4+ subsets, Type 1 diabetes patients had TCRB CDR3s that were moderately but significantly shorter.

V is TRBV30 and J is TRBJ2-7, with D unclear. The specimen was naive CD4+ T cells from blood. This receptor was taken from a woman aged 30 to 39 with type 1 diabetes. Written as DNA, the CDR3 is TGTGCCTGGAGTGTGAGCTACGAGCAGTACTTC. Translating gives CAWSVSYEQYF.